This T cell receptor beta chain appears in the sequencing data of a study of CD8 T cells in Susac syndrome. The V gene end was trimmed by 4 bases and the J gene end by 4 bases; junction bases not matched to a gene: 5. This CDR3 contains 14 residues. CDR1 and CDR2 from the germline V gene are PRHDT and FYEKMQ (reference sequence). As for this clonotype: The antigen is not known.

Random hexamers were used to reverse transcribe an amount of roughly 0.45 to 1 ug RNA. Multiplex PCR with immunoSEQ amplified the TCR beta CDR3 across 54 Vbeta and 13 Jbeta. TCRdb used MiXCR to reprocess the immunoSEQ multiplex PCR reads, holding one entry per CDR3 protein. The sample yields approximately 190,000 distinct CDR3 sequences, around 95% seen once. Study-level results: Maximal CD8+ clonal expansion in Susac was observed within TEMRA cells and among active patients. Susac-specific public clones were found in both the total CD8+ and the CD8+ TEMRA repertoires, with about 17 in the former and about 5 in the latter.

The receptor was isolated from a human donor with Susac syndrome. Sequencing input: CD8+ T cells from PBMCs. The chain is built from TRBV13 and TRBJ2-7; 9 bases align to TRBD1. In nucleotides, the CDR3 is TGTGCCAGCAGCTCCGGACAGGGGAGATACGAGCAGTACTTC. Its translation is CASSSGQGRYEQYF.